The rows below give T cell receptor beta chains drawn from one sample of a study of beta chain features in type 1 diabetes. This table comes from immunoSEQ multiplex PCR, and its TCRdb copy is limited to in-frame clones, with some not included. The table records approximately 170,000 clones, approximately 8.4% of them present only once. The material sequenced was central memory CD4+ T cells from blood. These receptors were taken from a man between 18 and 29 years old with type 1 diabetes. Both conserved end residues are part of each CDR3. The order of the fields is clone size, V gene, D gene, J gene, CDR3 length, CDR3 protein, CDR3 DNA. The D gene is left open where the match is weak. A row's size may be missing; if present it is once, few, many or a size class.

few,TRBV23-1,-,TRBJ2-5,14,CASSQSRGRETQYF,TGCGCCAGCAGTCAATCTAGGGGTCGAGAGACCCAGTACTTC
-,TRBV6-4,-,TRBJ2-3,16,CASSESAARNTDTQYF,TGTGCCAGCAGTGAGTCGGCGGCGAGGAACACAGATACGCAGTATTTT
-,TRBV4-3,-,TRBJ1-1,15,CASSVRGAGPGAAFF,TGCGCCAGCAGCGTACGGGGGGCAGGGCCAGGCGCAGCTTTCTTT
few,TRBV10-3,TRBD1,TRBJ1-5,14,CAIRAGTADQPQHF,TGTGCCATCAGAGCCGGGACAGCCGACCAGCCCCAGCATTTT
-,TRBV6-6,-,TRBJ1-5,13,CASMRGMGQPQHF,TGTGCCAGCATGCGGGGTATGGGTCAGCCCCAGCATTTT
-,TRBV29-1,TRBD1,TRBJ1-4,13,CSVPGQGNEKLFF,TGCAGCGTTCCGGGACAGGGGAATGAAAAACTGTTTTTT
-,TRBV15,TRBD1,TRBJ1-1,15,CATSRGGTGNTEAFF,TGTGCCACCAGCAGGGGAGGGACAGGGAACACTGAAGCTTTCTTT
many,TRBV5-4,TRBD2,TRBJ2-1,15,CASLVAGSSYNEQFF,TGTGCCAGCTTGGTAGCGGGGAGCTCCTACAATGAGCAGTTCTTC
many,TRBV7-2,TRBD1,TRBJ2-1,14,CASSSGTGITEQFF,TGTGCCAGCAGTTCCGGGACAGGGATCACTGAGCAGTTCTTC
-,TRBV28,-,TRBJ1-1,17,CASSIPGGYVMNTEAFF,TGTGCCAGCAGCATCCCGGGAGGTTATGTGATGAACACTGAAGCTTTCTTT
-,TRBV11-3,TRBD2,TRBJ2-5,13,CASSSWRGETQYF,TGTGCCAGCAGCTCCTGGCGGGGGGAGACCCAGTACTTC
many,TRBV10-3,TRBD2,TRBJ2-1,14,CAISAGGLSNEQFF,TGTGCCATCAGTGCGGGGGGGCTCTCCAATGAGCAGTTCTTC
-,TRBV28,TRBD1,TRBJ1-6,15,CASSSLDREVSPLHF,TGTGCCAGCAGTTCCCTCGACAGGGAGGTTTCACCCCTCCACTTT
-,TRBV18,-,TRBJ1-2,15,CASSPRGEVDYGYTF,TGTGCCAGCTCACCCAGAGGGGAGGTCGATTATGGCTACACCTTC
few,TRBV6-6,TRBD1,TRBJ1-2,16,CASTLLPTGMIYGYTF,TGTGCCAGCACCCTACTACCGACAGGGATGATCTATGGCTACACCTTC
few,TRBV18,-,TRBJ1-5,14,CASSPRQSGQPQHF,TGTGCCAGCTCACCACGACAATCCGGTCAGCCCCAGCATTTT
-,TRBV4-3,-,TRBJ1-1,15,CASSQVRGGDTEAFF,TGCGCCAGCAGCCAAGTGCGGGGGGGGGACACTGAAGCTTTCTTT
-,TRBV4-3,TRBD1,TRBJ2-7,15,CASSQEDRPNYEQYF,TGCGCCAGCAGCCAAGAGGACAGGCCTAACTACGAGCAGTACTTC